The next 6 T cell receptor beta chains were all read from a single sample in a study of blood T cell repertoires in COVID-19. Assay: immunoSEQ multiplex PCR; the TCRdb copy retains only in-frame clones and omits some. This table has about 74,000 clones, roughly 90% appearing once. The sample taken for sequencing was peripheral blood. Source of these receptors: a human donor in a cohort sampled during active COVID-19.

This chain links TRBV7-3 with TRBJ1-2; unclear D gene. CDR1 is SGHTA, CDR2 FQGTGA, per germline. Trimming removed 5 bases at V and 0 bases at J, with 10 bases between. This CDR3 is 14 amino acids long. DNA for the CDR3: TGTGCCAGCAGCGCTGGAGCGACTAACTATGGCTACACCTTC. As protein: CASSAGATNYGYTF.

The CDR3 here is CASSVGASGNEKLFF. DNA for the CDR3: TGTGCCAGCAGCGTAGGGGCGTCAGGCAATGAAAAACTGTTTTTT. The J gene is TRBJ1-4, the V gene TRBV9, with D hard to call. The V gene lost 0 bases and the J gene lost 5 bases, with 11 bases spanning the gap. Germline V lookup: CDR1 SGDLS, CDR2 YYNGEE. This CDR3 is built from 15 residues.

The V and J genes are TRBV5-6 and TRBJ1-3; 10 nucleotides match TRBD1. Germline-derived CDR1 and CDR2 are SGHDT and YYEEEE. This CDR3 spans 15 amino acids. With 4 bases clipped from V and 5 bases from J, the junction kept 6 bases outside the gene matches. The DNA for the CDR3 is TGTGCCAGCAGCCCTGGGACAGGGGCTCGAAACACCATATATTTT. This translates into CASSPGTGARNTIYF.

V gene TRBV5-1 combines with J gene TRBJ2-7; D is possibly TRBD2 (5 bases). Germline loops: CDR1 SGHRS, CDR2 YFSETQ. The CDR3 runs 15 residues. Trimming removed 0 bases from V and 2 bases from J, with 12 bases in between. CDR3 coding DNA: TGCGCCAGCAGCTTGGTTGGGGAGATCACCTACGAGCAGTACTTC. Encoded protein: CASSLVGEITYEQYF.

This chain links TRBV7-2 with TRBJ1-2; 12 bases fit TRBD1. The ends lost 3 bases at V and 6 bases at J; junction bases unmatched: 11. In germline, CDR1 is SGHTA, CDR2 FQGNSA. The CDR3 is made up of 17 amino acids. DNA of the CDR3: TGTGCCAGCAGCTTGATGGGACAGGGGGCACGTAGGAATGGCTACACCTTC. This sequence encodes CASSLMGQGARRNGYTF.

V usage is TRBV28 and J usage is TRBJ1-3; tentative D call: TRBD1 (5 bases). Germline CDR1 reads MDHEN; CDR2 reads SYDVKM. Trimming took off 4 bases at V and 8 bases at J, with 6 bases between the two ends. This CDR3 comprises 11 residues. Here the CDR3 DNA reads TGTGCCAGCAGTTACAGGTACACCATATATTTT. Residues: CASSYRYTIYF.